The TCR beta chain described here comes from a study of blood T cell repertoires in COVID-19. Overall study context: COVID-19 samples, acute and convalescent, were from the United States, Italy and Spain. The analysed material was cDNA or gDNA that came from T cells, B-cell-depleted T cells, or PBMCs.

Per the study methods: Researchers report that nucleated cell counts were estimated from reference gene primer amplification. Clones were read by immunoSEQ multiplex PCR, and TCRdb kept only the in-frame ones, dropping some. V and J calls and clone size are copied from that table; D and trimming were computed from the DNA. The sample comprises over 140,000 clones, about 77% of which are singletons, and roughly 9% rests with the top ten. Sequenced material: peripheral blood. This TCR derives from a woman aged 45-59 years with active or convalescent COVID-19.

CDR3 nucleotide sequence: TGCAGTGCTAGCATGGGGCCTGAAGCTTTCTTT. The encoded protein is CSASMGPEAFF. The J gene is TRBJ1-1, the V gene TRBV20-1, with D possibly being TRBD1 (5 bases). The germline V gene has CDR1 DFQATT and CDR2 SNEGSKA (reference sequence). CDR3 length: 11 residues. V was clipped by 3 bases and J by 6 bases, with 8 bases between them.